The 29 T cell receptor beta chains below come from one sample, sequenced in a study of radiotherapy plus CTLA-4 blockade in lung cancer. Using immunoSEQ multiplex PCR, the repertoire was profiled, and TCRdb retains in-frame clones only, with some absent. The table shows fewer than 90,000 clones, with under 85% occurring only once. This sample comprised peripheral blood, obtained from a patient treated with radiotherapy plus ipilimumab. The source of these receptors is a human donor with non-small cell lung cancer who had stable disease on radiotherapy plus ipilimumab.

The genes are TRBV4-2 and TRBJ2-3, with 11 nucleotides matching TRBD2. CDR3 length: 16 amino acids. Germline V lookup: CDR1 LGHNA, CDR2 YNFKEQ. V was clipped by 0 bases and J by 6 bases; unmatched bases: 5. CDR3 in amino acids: CASSQEGLAVGDTQYF. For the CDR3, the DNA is TGTGCCAGCAGCCAAGAGGGACTAGCGGTTGGGGATACGCAGTATTTT.

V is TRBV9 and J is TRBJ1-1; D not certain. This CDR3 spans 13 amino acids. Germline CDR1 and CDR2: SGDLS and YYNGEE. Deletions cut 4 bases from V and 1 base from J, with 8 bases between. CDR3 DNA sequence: TGTGCCAGCAGCTTGACACAGAACACTGAAGCTTTCTTT. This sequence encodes CASSLTQNTEAFF.

CDR3 sequence reads: CASSPGGAKNTEAFF. The CDR3 DNA is TGCGCCAGCAGCCCGGGGGGGGCCAAAAACACTGAAGCTTTCTTT. The chain combines TRBV5-1 with TRBJ1-1; possible D gene TRBD1, 6 bases. V lost 4 bases to trimming and J lost 2 bases, with 15 bases between them. Germline CDR1 SGHRS, CDR2 YFSETQ. The CDR3 contains 15 residues.

This CDR3 is CASSQFARGSPLNTEAFF. In DNA, the CDR3 is TGCGCCAGCAGTCAATTCGCCAGGGGGTCCCCCTTGAACACTGAAGCTTTCTTT. The chain recombines TRBV23-1 with TRBJ1-1, with 7 positions matching TRBD1. TRBV23-1 is an ORF for which the function is uncertain. This CDR3 region has 18 residues. Trimming removed 1 base from V and 0 bases from J; junction bases left unmatched: 11.

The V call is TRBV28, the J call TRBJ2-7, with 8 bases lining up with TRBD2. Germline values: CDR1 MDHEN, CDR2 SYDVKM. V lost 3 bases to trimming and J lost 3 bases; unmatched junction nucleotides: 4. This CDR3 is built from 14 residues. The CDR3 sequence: CASSFSGTSYEQYF. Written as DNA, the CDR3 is TGTGCCAGCAGTTTCTCCGGGACTAGCTACGAGCAGTACTTC. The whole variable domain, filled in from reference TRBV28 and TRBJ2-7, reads DVKVTQSSRYLVKRTGEKVFLECVQDMDHENMFWYRQDPGLGLRLIYFSYDVKMKEKGDIPEGYSVSREKKERFSLILESASTNQTSMYLCASSFSGTSYEQYFGPGTRLTVT.

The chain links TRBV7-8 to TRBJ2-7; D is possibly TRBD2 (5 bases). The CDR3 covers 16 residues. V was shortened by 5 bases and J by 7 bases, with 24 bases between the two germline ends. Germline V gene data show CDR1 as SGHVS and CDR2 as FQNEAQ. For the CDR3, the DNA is TGTGCCAGCAGCCTTAGTCGTGGAGGTGTTCAAGGGGAGCAGTACTTC. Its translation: CASSLSRGGVQGEQYF.

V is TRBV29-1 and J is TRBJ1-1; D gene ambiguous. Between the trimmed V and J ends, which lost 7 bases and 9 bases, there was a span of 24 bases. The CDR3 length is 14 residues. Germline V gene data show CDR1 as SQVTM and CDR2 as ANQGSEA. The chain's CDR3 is CSGGGGRSTPQAFF. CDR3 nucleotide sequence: TGCAGCGGGGGAGGAGGGAGGTCCACGCCTCAAGCTTTCTTT.

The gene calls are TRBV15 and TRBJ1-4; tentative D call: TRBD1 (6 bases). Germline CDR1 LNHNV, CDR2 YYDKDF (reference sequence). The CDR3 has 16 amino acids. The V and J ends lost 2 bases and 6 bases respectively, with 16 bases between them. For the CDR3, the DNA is TGTGCCACCAGCAGAAAAGGGGGGCCCGGGGATGAAAAACTGTTTTTT. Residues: CATSRKGGPGDEKLFF.

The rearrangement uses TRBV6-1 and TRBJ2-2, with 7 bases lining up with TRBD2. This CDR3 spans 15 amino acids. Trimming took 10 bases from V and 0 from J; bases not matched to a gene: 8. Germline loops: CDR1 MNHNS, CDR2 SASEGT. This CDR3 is CAMGGFTANTGELFF. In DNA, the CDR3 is TGTGCCATGGGGGGGTTTACCGCGAACACCGGGGAGCTGTTTTTT.

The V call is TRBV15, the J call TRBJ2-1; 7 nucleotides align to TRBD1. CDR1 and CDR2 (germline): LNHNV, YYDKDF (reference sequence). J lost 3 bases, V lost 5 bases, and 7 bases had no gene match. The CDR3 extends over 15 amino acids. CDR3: CATSAWTGDYNEQFF. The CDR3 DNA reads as TGTGCCACCAGCGCTTGGACAGGCGACTACAATGAGCAGTTCTTC.

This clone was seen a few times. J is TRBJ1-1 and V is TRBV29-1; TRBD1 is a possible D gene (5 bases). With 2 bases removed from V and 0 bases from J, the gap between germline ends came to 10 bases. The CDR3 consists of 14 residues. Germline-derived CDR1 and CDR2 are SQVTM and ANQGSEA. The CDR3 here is CSVELGVMNTEAFF. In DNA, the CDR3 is TGCAGCGTTGAATTAGGGGTTATGAACACTGAAGCTTTCTTT.

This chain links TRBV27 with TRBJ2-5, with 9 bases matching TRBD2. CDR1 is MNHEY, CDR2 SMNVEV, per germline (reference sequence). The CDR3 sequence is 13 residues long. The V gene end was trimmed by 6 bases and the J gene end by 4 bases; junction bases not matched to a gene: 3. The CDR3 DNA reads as TGTGCCAGCAGGACTAGCGGCTCAGAGACCCAGTACTTC. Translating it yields CASRTSGSETQYF.

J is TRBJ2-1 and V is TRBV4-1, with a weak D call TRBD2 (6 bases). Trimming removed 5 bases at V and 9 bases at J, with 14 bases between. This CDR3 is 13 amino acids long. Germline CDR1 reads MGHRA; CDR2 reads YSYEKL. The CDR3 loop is CASSSSREVEQFF. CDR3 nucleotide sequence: TGCGCCAGCAGCTCCTCAAGGGAGGTTGAGCAGTTCTTC.

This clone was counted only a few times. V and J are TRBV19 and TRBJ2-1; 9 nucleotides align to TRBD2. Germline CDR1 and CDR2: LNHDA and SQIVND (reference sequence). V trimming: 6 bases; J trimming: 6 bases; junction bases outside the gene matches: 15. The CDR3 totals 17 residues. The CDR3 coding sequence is TGTGCCAGTAGCCAGGGGAGACTGGCGGGAGGGCCCAATGAGCAGTTCTTC. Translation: CASSQGRLAGGPNEQFF.

In DNA form, the CDR3 reads TGTGCCAGCAGCCCCGACAGGGAGAGTTCACCCCTCCACTTT. Protein: CASSPDRESSPLHF. This sequence joins TRBV7-9 and TRBJ1-6; TRBD1 aligns across 7 bases. J was trimmed by 9 bases and V by 5 bases; bases with no gene match: 7. In germline, CDR1 is SEHNR, CDR2 FQNEAQ (reference sequence). The CDR3 has 14 amino acids.

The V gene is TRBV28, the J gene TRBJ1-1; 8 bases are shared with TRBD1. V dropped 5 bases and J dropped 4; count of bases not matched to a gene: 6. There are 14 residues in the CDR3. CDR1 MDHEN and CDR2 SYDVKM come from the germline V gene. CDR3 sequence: CASSETGGSTEAFF. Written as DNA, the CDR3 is TGTGCCAGCAGTGAAACAGGGGGGTCCACTGAAGCTTTCTTT.

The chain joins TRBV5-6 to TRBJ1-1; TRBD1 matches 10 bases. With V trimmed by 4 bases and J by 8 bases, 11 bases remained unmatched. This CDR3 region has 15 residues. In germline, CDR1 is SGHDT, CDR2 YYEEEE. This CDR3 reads CASSVPGQGYREAFF. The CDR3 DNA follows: TGTGCCAGCAGCGTTCCGGGACAGGGGTATAGGGAAGCTTTCTTT.

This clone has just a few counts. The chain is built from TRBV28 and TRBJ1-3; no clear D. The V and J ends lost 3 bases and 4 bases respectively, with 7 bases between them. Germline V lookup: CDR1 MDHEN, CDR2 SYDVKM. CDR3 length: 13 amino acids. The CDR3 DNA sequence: TGTGCCAGCAGTTTTCGGCAGGGAAACACCATATATTTT. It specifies CASSFRQGNTIYF.

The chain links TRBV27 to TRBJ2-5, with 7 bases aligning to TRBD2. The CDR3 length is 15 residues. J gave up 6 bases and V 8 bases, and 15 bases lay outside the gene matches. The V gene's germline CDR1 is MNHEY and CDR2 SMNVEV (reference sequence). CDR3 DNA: TGTGCCAGCGCCCCCCCAACTAGCGCTTGGAAGACCCAGTACTTC. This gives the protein CASAPPTSAWKTQYF.

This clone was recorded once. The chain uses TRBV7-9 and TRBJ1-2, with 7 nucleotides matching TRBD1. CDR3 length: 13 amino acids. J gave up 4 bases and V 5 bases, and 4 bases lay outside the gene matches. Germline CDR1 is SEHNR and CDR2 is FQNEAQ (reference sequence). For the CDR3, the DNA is TGTGCCAGCAGCGCCCACAGGGGCTATGGCTACACCTTC. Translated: CASSAHRGYGYTF.

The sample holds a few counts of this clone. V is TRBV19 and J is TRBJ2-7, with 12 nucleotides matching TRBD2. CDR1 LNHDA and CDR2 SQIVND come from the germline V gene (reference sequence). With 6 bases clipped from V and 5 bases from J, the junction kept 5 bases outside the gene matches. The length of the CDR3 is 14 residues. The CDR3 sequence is CASSPSGRANEQYF. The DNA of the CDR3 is TGTGCCAGTAGCCCTAGCGGGAGGGCAAACGAGCAGTACTTC.

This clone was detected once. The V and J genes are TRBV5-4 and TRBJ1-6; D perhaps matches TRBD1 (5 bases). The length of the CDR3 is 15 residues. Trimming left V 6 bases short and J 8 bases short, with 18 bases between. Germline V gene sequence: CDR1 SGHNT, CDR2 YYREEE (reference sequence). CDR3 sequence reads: CASTSRKGLDSPLHF. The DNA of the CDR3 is TGTGCCAGCACCTCCCGGAAGGGGCTGGATTCACCCCTCCACTTT.

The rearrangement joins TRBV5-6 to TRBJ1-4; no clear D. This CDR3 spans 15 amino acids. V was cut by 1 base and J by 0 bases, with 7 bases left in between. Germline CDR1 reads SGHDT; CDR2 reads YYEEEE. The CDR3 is CASSLRGSTNEKLFF. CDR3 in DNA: TGTGCCAGCAGCTTGCGAGGTTCAACTAATGAAAAACTGTTTTTT.

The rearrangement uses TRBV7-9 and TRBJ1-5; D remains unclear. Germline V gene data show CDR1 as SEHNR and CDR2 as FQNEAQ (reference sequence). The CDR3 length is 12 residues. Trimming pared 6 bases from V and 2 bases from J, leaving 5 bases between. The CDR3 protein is CASRAGNQPQHF. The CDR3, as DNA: TGTGCCAGCAGAGCCGGCAATCAGCCCCAGCATTTT. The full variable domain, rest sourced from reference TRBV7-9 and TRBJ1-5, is DTGVSQNPRHKITKRGQNVTFRCDPISEHNRLYWYRQTLGQGPEFLTYFQNEAQLEKSRLLSDRFSAERPKGSFSTLEIQRTEQGDSAMYLCASRAGNQPQHFGDGTRLSIL.

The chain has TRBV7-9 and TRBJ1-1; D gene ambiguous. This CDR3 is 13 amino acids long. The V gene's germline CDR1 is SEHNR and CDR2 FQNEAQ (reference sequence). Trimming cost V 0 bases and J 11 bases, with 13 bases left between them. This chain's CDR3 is CASSLAGTKVAFF. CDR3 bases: TGTGCCAGCAGCTTAGCGGGAACAAAGGTTGCTTTCTTT.

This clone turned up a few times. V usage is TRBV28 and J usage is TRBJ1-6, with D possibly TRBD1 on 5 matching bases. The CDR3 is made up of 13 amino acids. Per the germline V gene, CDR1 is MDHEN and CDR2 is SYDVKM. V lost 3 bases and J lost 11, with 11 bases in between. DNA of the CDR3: TGTGCCAGCAGTTTGGTAGGGGATACACCCCTCCACTTT. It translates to CASSLVGDTPLHF. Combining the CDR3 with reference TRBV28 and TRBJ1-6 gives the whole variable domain DVKVTQSSRYLVKRTGEKVFLECVQDMDHENMFWYRQDPGLGLRLIYFSYDVKMKEKGDIPEGYSVSREKKERFSLILESASTNQTSMYLCASSLVGDTPLHFGNGTRLTVT.

This CDR3 reads CSVEEEYEQYF. CDR3 in DNA: TGCAGCGTTGAAGAGGAGTACGAGCAGTACTTC. This chain connects TRBV29-1 to TRBJ2-7; D is unresolved. Per the germline V gene, CDR1 is SQVTM and CDR2 is ANQGSEA. This CDR3 contains 11 residues. The V gene lost 0 bases and the J gene lost 4 bases, with 4 bases spanning the gap.

CDR3: CASSSRVTDYGYTF. The CDR3 nucleotides read TGTGCCAGCAGCTCCCGGGTGACCGACTATGGCTACACCTTC. The chain has TRBV7-6 and TRBJ1-2; D remains ambiguous. V lost 4 bases, J lost 3 bases, and 12 bases lay in between. The CDR3 has 14 amino acids. Germline V CDR1 and CDR2: SGHVS, FNYEAQ. The whole variable domain, remainder taken from reference TRBV7-6 and TRBJ1-2, is GAGVSQSPRYKVTKRGQDVALRCDPISGHVSLYWYRQALGQGPEFLTYFNYEAQQDKSGLPNDRFSAERPEGSISTLTIQRTEQRDSAMYRCASSSRVTDYGYTFGSGTRLTVV.

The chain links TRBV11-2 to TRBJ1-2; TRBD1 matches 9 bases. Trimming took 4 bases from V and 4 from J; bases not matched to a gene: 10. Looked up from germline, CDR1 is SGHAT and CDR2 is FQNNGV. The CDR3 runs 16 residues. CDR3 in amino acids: CASSSAPGQGIYGYTF. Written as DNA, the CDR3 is TGTGCCAGCAGCTCCGCCCCGGGACAGGGCATCTATGGCTACACCTTC.